This TCR beta chain was sequenced in a study of cytomegalovirus exposure and HLA in healthy donors (dated 2017 in TCRdb). With respect to the entire study: In an earlier analysis of some 610 of the donors, around 290 Gb of sequence data and 117 million unique TCR beta sequences from 150 million to 200 million T cells were reported. A later analysis re-examined previously published TCR beta repertoires from 600 to 700 donors and added high-resolution HLA genotyping to investigate patterns of TCR occurrence. A separate validation cohort of some 130 different subjects was used in addition to the approximately 700-subject first cohort. The study was designed to test whether signatures of past pathogen exposure could be identified by cataloging public T cell receptors. Genome-wide SNP genotypes for about 65% of the roughly 700 donors were used in a later genetic analysis, which treated that subset as a discovery cohort. Donor age, sex, ethnicity and CMV serostatus were compiled alongside the repertoire data. All discovery cohort repertoires had been generated on a single sequencing platform. Because of strong linkage in the cohort, 5 or 6 DR-DQ haplotypes were treated as single units for association and clustering. An earlier analysis of fewer than 700 of the donors applied high-throughput TCR beta sequencing to assess whether each TCR beta V gene segment acted as functional or pseudogenic. An early release that covered 500 to 800 HLA-typed donors contained approximately 300 gigabases of sequencing data and some 87 million unique TCR sequences. To predict cytomegalovirus infection status, the study brought together high-throughput TCR immunosequencing, statistical association of individual TCRs with disease status, and machine learning. The genetic ancestry cluster associated with self-reported Caucasian donors included roughly four fifths of the roughly 400 genotyped donors. The later analysis used no new phenotypic data to find candidate immune exposures, relying instead on TCR beta sequences and their occurrence across donors. HLA typing included class I and class II loci at four-digit resolution. Using immunosequencing, the study profiled T cell repertoires from some 670 subjects and related those repertoires to cytomegalovirus serostatus. Among roughly 400 genotyped donors of the cohort, an average of about 220,000 unique TCR beta nucleotide sequences was sequenced per donor, of which roughly 18% were non-productive. The number of donors typed differed by locus, with about 629-630 for A, B, C, DRB1 and DQB1, 522 for DQA1, about 610 for DPA1, and 400 to 490 for DPB1.

Preparation of the library involved the immunoSEQ multiplex PCR assay. The multiplex PCR relied on a mix of 60 forward primers for TCR Vbeta segments and 13 reverse primers for TCR Jbeta segments. Amplification of the CDR3 region of rearranged TCR beta genes was performed with a multiplex PCR assay on genomic DNA. Amplified TCR beta libraries were sequenced as 87-base-pair reads on the Illumina HiSeq System. In the original analysis: In a later analysis, tens of millions of unique TCR beta chains were counted across the roughly 670 repertoires, and roughly 10 million of these chains were shared by at least two donors. A nearest-neighbor algorithm error-corrected the raw reads and collapsed the reads into unique sequences, merging closely related sequences to remove PCR and sequencing errors. Alignment of CDR3 sequences to IMGT reference sequences was used to assign V, D and J gene segments. For a sequence to be retained, a match of at least six nucleotides was required to both a V gene segment and a J gene segment. A rearrangement was called productive if the CDR3 had no stop codons and remained in frame with V and J, and every other rearrangement was called non-productive. CDR3 was defined by IMGT convention, running from the second conserved V-encoded cysteine to the conserved J-encoded phenylalanine. The earlier analysis of 587 of the donors excluded sequences that lacked an unambiguous match to a single V gene segment. An earlier analysis of some 500 of the donors classified V segments as functional when productive rearrangements were above 56.7% and as segregating when the standard deviation between donors was above 5%. A statistical classification framework was built for diagnosing cytomegalovirus status from the catalog of TCR beta chain sequences. In a later analysis, TCR nucleotide sequences were compared against IMGT/GENE-DB human TR gene sequences so that V and J genes could be assigned. Using the TCRdist pipeline, a later analysis assigned CDR3 sequences along with most-parsimonious VDJ recombination scenarios. In a later analysis, every TCR beta chain was defined by the combination of its CDR3 amino acid sequence and its V-gene family, and reads without a unique V-gene family were dropped. In a later analysis, approximately 590 highly shared, low-generation-probability nucleotide sequences were removed to address suspected cross-contamination and a sequencing artifact. A later analysis calculated a clonal expansion index for each public chain from normalized within-repertoire ranks of inferred template counts. In a later analysis, generation probabilities were computed using a VDJ recombination model fitted to out-of-frame rearrangements, and the results were checked against IGoR. In a later analysis, TCR-TCR, TCR-HLA and TCR-CMV co-occurrence was scored with hypergeometric tests, and a repertoire-size bias correction was applied to TCR pairs. False discovery rates were estimated in a later analysis by permuting HLA or CMV assignments 20 times. In a later analysis, co-occurring TCRs were grouped using DBSCAN, and TCRdist sequence similarity was added for clustering within HLA-allele-positive subsets. Repertoires with fewer than 30,000 or more than 120,000 public chains, plus five repertoires with anomalous nucleotide sharing, were excluded from co-occurrence clustering. Sourced from immuneACCESS, this table was stored by TCRdb with only in-frame sequences that have V and J called. A share of the clones is absent; for the studies checked, an unresolved V gene accounts for under half, and the remainder has no known explanation. That table furnishes V, J and clone size, whereas the DNA furnished D and trimming. This sample holds approximately 140,000 clones; roughly 73% were observed only once. The top ten hold 3% to 3.5% of the sample.

Note on this clone: No cognate antigen has been identified for it. No base quality values were provided; no much bigger clone lies one nucleotide off.

The paper as a whole reports these results and caveats: Only TCR beta chains were sequenced in this cohort, and the absence of alpha or paired-chain data limited detectable features. Immune exposure information for the cohort was limited to CMV serostatus. The classifier was reported to diagnose cytomegalovirus status with high specificity and sensitivity in both the original cohort and the validation cohort. Correlated functional status among segregating V segments might reflect linkage disequilibrium, but an unknown experimental factor could not be ruled out. According to a later analysis, most CMV-associated TCR beta chains appeared to be HLA-restricted, and the HLA associations seemed to be driven largely by CMV exposure. Specific HLA alleles were associated with about 17,000 TCR beta sequences at a false discovery rate of 0.05 in a later analysis. The presence/absence analyses assumed that sequencing depth was roughly uniform across donors, and that assumption may not be true. An association between a missense DCLRE1C variant and V-gene and J-gene trimming of TCR beta chains was found in a later genetic analysis and replicated in an independent cohort. A later genetic analysis reported fewer N-insertions in productive TCRs among donors in an Asian-associated ancestry cluster than the roughly 700-donor mean. A further reported finding was that TCR beta sequences accurately predicted the HLA-A and HLA-B alleles for most subjects in the first cohort. A later analysis found that TCR association rates varied across HLA loci, with DRB1 alleles showing the most associated TCRs and HLA-C alleles the fewest. Three of the identified cytomegalovirus-associated TCR beta chains were confirmed in vitro to be specific for cytomegalovirus antigens. Broadly in line with IMGT annotations, most TCR beta V segments showed up in productive rearrangements about 90% or about 30% of the time in an earlier analysis of 450 to 750 of the donors. It was suggested by the authors that the approach could potentially be generalized to other disease states and immunological phenotypes. A group of highly shared sequence variants was considered likely to be a technical artifact of the sequencing pipeline. Across donors, most TCR sequences were observed very rarely, whereas some public TCRs were present in many individuals. HLA typing was unavailable for some donors at each locus, so association tests used only the typed subset. Because the 87-base-pair reads could not distinguish some IMGT-functional V segments, including TRBV6-2 and TRBV6-3, those segments were excluded. A later analysis reported that several top co-occurrence clusters appeared linked to parvovirus B19, influenza, CMV and Epstein-Barr virus. In the study, around 150 TCR beta chains were listed as associated with cytomegalovirus. Strong co-occurrence of HLA alleles, especially DR and DQ, made assigning TCR associations to individual alleles difficult. A later analysis found that HLA-associated TCR beta chains were more clonally expanded and had lower generation probabilities than equally common non-associated chains. Because counts were too low, 15 to 20 rarely observed V segments, including chromosome 9 orphons, were excluded from the earlier analysis of some 590 of the donors.

The cohort consisted of approximately 690 healthy bone marrow donors. All cohort members were sampled while nominally healthy, although unrecorded immune exposures were likely present. The donor tested CMV seronegative and was one of the 352 seronegative cohort members. A peripheral blood sample was provided by each donor, and peripheral blood mononuclear cells were used for TCR beta sequencing. Genomic DNA extraction from the blood cell samples was performed with the Qiagen DNeasy Blood Extraction Kit. V loses 3 bases, J loses 4 bases, and the germline ends lie 10 bases apart. Reading the germline V gene gives CDR1 SGHRS and CDR2 YFSETQ. From cysteine to phenylalanine, the CDR3 is 13 amino acids long. Kept here is only the CDR3 DNA, which spans 39 bases and is read in frame from base 1.

The chain joins TRBV5-1 to TRBJ1-1, with no confidently assigned D gene. The receptor was derived from a man aged 35 to 55 in good health and CMV-seronegative. Source material: PBMCs. The CDR3 region: CASSYRGSTEAFF. The bases read TGCGCCAGCAGCTATAGAGGGAGCACTGAAGCTTTCTTT.